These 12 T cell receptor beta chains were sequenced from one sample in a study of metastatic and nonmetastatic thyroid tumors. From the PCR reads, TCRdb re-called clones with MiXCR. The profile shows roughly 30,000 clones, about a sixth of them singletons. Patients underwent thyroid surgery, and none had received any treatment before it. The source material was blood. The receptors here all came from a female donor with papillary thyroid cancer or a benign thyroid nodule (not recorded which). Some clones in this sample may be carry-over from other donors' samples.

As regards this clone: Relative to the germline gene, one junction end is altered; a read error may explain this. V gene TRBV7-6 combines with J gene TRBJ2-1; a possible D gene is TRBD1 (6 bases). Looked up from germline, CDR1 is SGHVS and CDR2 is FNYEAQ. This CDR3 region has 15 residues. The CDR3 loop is CVSSRTVDSHNEQFF. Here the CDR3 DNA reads TGTGTCAGCAGCCGGACAGTCGATTCCCACAACGAGCAGTTCTTC. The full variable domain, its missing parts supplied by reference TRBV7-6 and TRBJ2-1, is GAGVSQSPRYKVTKRGQDVALRCDPISGHVSLYWYRQALGQGPEFLTYFNYEAQQDKSGLPNDRFSAERPEGSISTLTIQRTEQRDSAMYRCVSSRTVDSHNEQFFGPGTRLTVL.

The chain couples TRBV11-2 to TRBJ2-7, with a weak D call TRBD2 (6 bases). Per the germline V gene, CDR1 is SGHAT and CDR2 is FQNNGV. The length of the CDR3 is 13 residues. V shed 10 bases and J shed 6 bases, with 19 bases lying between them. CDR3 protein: CAIILSGGAEQYF. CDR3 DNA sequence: TGTGCCATCATCTTATCCGGCGGGGCCGAGCAGTACTTC.

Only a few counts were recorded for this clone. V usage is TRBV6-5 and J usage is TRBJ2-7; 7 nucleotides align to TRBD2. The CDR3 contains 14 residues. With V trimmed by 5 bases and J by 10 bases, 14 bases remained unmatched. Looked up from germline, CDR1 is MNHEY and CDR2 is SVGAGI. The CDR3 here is CASSNRDYPYYQYF. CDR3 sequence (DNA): TGTGCCAGCAGTAACCGGGACTACCCCTACTATCAGTACTTC.

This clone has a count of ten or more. CDR3 sequence (DNA): TGTGCCACCAGTCCGGGACAGGGCGCCTACAATGAGCAGTTCTTC. Residues: CATSPGQGAYNEQFF. The chain carries TRBV24-1 and TRBJ2-1, with 9 bases aligning to TRBD1. CDR3 length: 15 amino acids. Germline V lookup: CDR1 KGHDR, CDR2 SFDVKD. Trimming cost V 6 bases and J 2 bases; bases outside gene matches: 4.

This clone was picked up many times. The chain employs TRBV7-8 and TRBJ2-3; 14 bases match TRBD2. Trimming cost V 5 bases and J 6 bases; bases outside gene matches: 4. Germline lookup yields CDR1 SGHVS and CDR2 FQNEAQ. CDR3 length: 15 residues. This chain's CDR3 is CASSPRLAGGDTQYF. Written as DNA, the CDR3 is TGTGCCAGCAGCCCCCGACTAGCGGGAGGGGATACGCAGTATTTT.

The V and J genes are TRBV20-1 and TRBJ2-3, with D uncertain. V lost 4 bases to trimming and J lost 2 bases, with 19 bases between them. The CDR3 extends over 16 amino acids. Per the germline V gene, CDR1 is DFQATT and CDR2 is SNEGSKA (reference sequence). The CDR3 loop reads CSATPHSGGYTDTQYF. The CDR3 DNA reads TGCAGTGCTACTCCCCACTCGGGCGGATACACAGATACGCAGTATTTT.

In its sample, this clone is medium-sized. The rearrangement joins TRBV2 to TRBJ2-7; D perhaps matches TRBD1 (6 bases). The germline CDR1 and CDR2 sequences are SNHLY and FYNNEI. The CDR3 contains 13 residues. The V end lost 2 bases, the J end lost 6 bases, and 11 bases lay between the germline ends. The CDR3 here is CASSERAGVEQYF. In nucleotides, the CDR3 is TGTGCCAGCAGTGAAAGGGCAGGGGTCGAGCAGTACTTC.

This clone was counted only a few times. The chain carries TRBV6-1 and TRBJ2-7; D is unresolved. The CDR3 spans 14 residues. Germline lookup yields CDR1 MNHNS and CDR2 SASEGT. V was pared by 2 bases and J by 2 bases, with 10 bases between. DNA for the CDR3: TGTGCCAGCAGTGAAAGGGTCAGCACCTACGAGCAGTACGTC. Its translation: CASSERVSTYEQYV.

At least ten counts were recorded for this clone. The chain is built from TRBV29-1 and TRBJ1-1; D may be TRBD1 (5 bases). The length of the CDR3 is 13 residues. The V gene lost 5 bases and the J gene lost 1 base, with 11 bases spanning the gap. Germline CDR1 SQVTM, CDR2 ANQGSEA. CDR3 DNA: TGCAGCGTTACCAGGGCCCAGAACACTGAAGCTTTCTTT. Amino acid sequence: CSVTRAQNTEAFF.

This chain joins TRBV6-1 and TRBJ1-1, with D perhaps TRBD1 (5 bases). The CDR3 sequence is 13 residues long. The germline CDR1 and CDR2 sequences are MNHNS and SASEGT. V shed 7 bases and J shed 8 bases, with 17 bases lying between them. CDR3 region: CASTSAAGKEAFF. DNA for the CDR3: TGTGCCAGCACCTCGGCGGCAGGGAAGGAAGCTTTCTTT.

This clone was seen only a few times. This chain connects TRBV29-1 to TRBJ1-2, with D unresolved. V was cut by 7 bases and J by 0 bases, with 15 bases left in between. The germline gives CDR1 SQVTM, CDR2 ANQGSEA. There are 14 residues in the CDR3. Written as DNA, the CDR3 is TGCAGCGGGTCCACAGTGAATCCTAACTATGGCTACACCTTC. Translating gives CSGSTVNPNYGYTF.

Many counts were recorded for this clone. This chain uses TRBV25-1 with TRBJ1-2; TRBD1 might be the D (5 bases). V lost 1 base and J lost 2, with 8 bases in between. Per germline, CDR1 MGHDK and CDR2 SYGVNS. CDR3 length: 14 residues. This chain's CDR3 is CASSESGDNYGYTF. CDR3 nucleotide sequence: TGTGCCAGCAGTGAATCGGGGGACAACTATGGCTACACCTTC.